The sequence of this TCR beta chain was determined in a study of control samples from healthy donors and cancer patients. Using immunoSEQ multiplex PCR, the repertoire was profiled, and TCRdb retains in-frame clones only, with some absent. The data show 100,000 to 150,000 clones, 70% to 90% seen once. From germline, CDR1 is MNHNS and CDR2 SASEGT. Trimming cost V 2 bases and J 0 bases, with 5 bases left between them. This CDR3 is built from 14 residues. The sequence was obtained from a man aged 55 to 69 in good health. The rearrangement uses TRBV6-1 and TRBJ1-5; D not certain. Sequencing input: blood. The CDR3 DNA reads TGTGCCAGCAGTGAATACAGTAGCAATCAGCCCCAGCATTTT. Translation: CASSEYSSNQPQHF.